The 2 T cell receptor beta chains in this list originate from one sample, sequenced in a study of CD8 T cells in Susac syndrome. About 0.5 to 1 ug RNA was reverse transcribed with random hexamers. TCRdb ran MiXCR on the immunoSEQ multiplex PCR reads and lists one entry per CDR3 protein. The table records 170,000 or so distinct CDR3 sequences, approximately 93% of them present only once. Sequenced input: CD4+ T cells from PBMCs. Receptor source: a human donor with multiple sclerosis.

In its sample, this clonotype was seen once. The chain joins TRBV2 to TRBJ2-2, with 8 bases fitting TRBD2. The CDR3 totals 15 residues. The V gene end was trimmed by 6 bases and the J gene end by 4 bases; junction bases not matched to a gene: 7. Germline values: CDR1 SNHLY, CDR2 FYNNEI. Written as DNA, the CDR3 is TGTGCCAGCAGACCGGGGGGGCCGGGCACCGGGGAGCTGTTTTTT. Its translation: CASRPGGPGTGELFF. The full variable domain, with the rest looked up from reference TRBV2 and TRBJ2-2, is EPEVTQTPSHQVTQMGQEVILRCVPISNHLYFYWYRQILGQKVEFLVSFYNNEISEKSEIFDDQFSVERPDGSNFTLKIRSTKLEDSAMYFCASRPGGPGTGELFFGEGSRLTVL.

The DNA of the CDR3 is TGTGCCAGTAGCTCCAGGTCCTCTGGGGCCAACGTCCTGACTTTC. Translation: CASSSRSSGANVLTF. The chain uses TRBV19 and TRBJ2-6, with unresolved D. Germline V lookup: CDR1 LNHDA, CDR2 SQIVND (reference sequence). The CDR3 is 15 residues long. With 6 bases removed from V and 0 bases from J, the gap between germline ends came to 9 bases.